This T cell receptor (beta chain) was sequenced for a study of T cell repertoires in cytomegalovirus infection. Study-level background: Public TCR beta signatures provided an indication of both CMV infection and a matching HLA type. Study results and limitations: Dominating the ex vivo response were TCR beta clonotypes that were CMV-specific and HLA-C-restricted. Cumulative frequency of public TCR beta families picked out carriers of CMV plus the relevant HLA.

TCRdb re-derived calls from the reads in MiXCR, one entry per CDR3 protein. The table includes 740,000 or so distinct CDR3 sequences, less than 40% detected once. Turning to this clonotype: Its antigen remains unknown.

Germline CDR1 MNHNS, CDR2 SASEGT. This CDR3 contains 15 residues. With V trimmed by 5 bases and J by 5 bases, 11 bases remained unmatched. The sample taken for sequencing was PBMCs. The clonotype was recovered from a human donor in good health (CMV status not recorded). Some clones in this sample may be carry-over from other donors' samples. V gene TRBV6-1 combines with J gene TRBJ2-7; 8 bases line up with TRBD1. The CDR3 nucleotides are TGTGCCAGCAGTCAACTAGGACAGGGAGTCCACGAGCAGTACTTC. Residues: CASSQLGQGVHEQYF.